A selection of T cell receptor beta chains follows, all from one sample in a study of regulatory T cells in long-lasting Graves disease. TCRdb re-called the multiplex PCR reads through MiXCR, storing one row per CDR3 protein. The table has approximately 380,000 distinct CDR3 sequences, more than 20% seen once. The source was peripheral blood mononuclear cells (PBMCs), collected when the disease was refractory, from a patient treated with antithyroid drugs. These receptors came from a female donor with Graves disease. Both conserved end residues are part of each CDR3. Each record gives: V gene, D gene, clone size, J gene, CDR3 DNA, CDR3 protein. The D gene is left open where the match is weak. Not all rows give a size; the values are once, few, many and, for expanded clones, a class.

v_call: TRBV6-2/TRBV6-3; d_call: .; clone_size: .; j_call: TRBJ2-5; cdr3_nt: TGTGCCAGCAGTTACGGAAAAGAGACCCAGTACTTC; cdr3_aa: CASSYGKETQYF
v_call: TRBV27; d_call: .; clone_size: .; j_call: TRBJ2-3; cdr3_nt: TGTGCCAGCAGTTCCCTCGGACTGTTCACAGATACGCAGTATTTT; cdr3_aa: CASSSLGLFTDTQYF
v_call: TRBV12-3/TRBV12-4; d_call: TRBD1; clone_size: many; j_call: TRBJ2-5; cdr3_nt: TGTGCCAGCAGCCGACCCGGGACAGGGGGTTGGAAAGGAGAGACCCAGTACTTC; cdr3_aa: CASSRPGTGGWKGETQYF
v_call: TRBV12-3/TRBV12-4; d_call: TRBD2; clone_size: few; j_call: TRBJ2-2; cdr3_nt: TGTGCCAGCAGTTTTACCCTAGCGGGAGGGCCGGGCACCGGGGAGCTGTTTTTT; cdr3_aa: CASSFTLAGGPGTGELFF
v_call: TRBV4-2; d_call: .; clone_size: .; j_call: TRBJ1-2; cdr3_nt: TGTGCCAGCAGCCAAGACAGACAGATCTATGGCTACACCTTC; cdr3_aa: CASSQDRQIYGYTF
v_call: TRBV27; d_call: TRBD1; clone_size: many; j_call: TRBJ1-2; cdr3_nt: TGTGCCAGCAGTTTCAAGGGGGCCCTCTATGGCTACACCTTC; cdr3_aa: CASSFKGALYGYTF
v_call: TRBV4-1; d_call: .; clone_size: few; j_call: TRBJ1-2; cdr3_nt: TGCGCCAGCAGCCAAGATTGGAACCAGGGCTGGGATTATGGCTACACCTTC; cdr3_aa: CASSQDWNQGWDYGYTF
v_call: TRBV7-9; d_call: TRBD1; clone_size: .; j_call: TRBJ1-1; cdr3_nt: TGTGCCAGCAGCCCCAGGACAGGGGGGAGCACTGAAGCTTTCTTT; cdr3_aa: CASSPRTGGSTEAFF
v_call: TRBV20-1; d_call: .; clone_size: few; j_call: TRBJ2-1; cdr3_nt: TGCAGTGCTAGAGATTTTGAGCAGTTCTTC; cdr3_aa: CSARDFEQFF
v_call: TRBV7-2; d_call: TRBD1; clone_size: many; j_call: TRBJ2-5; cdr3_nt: TGTGCCAGCAGCCCCCTGGGACAGGGGTCTCGGGAGACCCAGTACTTC; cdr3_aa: CASSPLGQGSRETQYF
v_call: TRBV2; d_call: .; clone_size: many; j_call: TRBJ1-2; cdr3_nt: TGTGCCAGCAGTGAAGTGGGGGCTGCTGGCTACACCTTC; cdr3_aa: CASSEVGAAGYTF
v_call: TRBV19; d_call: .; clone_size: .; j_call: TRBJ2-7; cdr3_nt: TGTGCCAGTAGTATACGGGTCGGCAGCTCCTACGAGCAGTACTTC; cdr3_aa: CASSIRVGSSYEQYF
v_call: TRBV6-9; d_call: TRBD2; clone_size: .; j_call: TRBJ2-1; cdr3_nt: TGTGCCAGCAGTTACGGATTGCGGGAGGGCCTTGAGCAGTTCTTC; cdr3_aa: CASSYGLREGLEQFF
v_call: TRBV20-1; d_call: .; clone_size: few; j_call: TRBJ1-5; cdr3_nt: TGCAGTGCTAGCGTCGCAGGCAACAATCAGCCCCAGCATTTT; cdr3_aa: CSASVAGNNQPQHF
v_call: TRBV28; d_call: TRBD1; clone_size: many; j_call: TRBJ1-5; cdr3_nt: TGTGCCAGCAGCGGTGTATCCGACAGGGGTCTTGTGGGCAATCAGCCCCAGCATTTT; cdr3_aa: CASSGVSDRGLVGNQPQHF
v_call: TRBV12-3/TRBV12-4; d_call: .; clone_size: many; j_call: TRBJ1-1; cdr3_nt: TGTGCCAGCAGTTTAGCGTCGGGACGGAACACTGAAGCTTTCTTT; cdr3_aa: CASSLASGRNTEAFF
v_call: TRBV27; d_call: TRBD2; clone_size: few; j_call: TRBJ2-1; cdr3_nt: TGTGCCAGCAGTACCTACTTGACTAGCGGGAGGGACAATGAGCAGTTCTTC; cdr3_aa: CASSTYLTSGRDNEQFF
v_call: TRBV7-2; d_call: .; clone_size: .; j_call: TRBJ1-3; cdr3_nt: TGTGCCAGCAGCTTAGGGGTGTGGAACACCATATATTTT; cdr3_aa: CASSLGVWNTIYF
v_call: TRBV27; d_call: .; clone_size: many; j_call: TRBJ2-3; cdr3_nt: TGTGCCAGCAGTTTAAATAGGGGCACAGATACGCAGTATTTT; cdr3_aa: CASSLNRGTDTQYF
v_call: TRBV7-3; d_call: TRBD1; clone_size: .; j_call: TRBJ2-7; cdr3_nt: TGTGCCAGCAGCAACAGACAGGGGGGACACTACGAGCAGTACTTC; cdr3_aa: CASSNRQGGHYEQYF
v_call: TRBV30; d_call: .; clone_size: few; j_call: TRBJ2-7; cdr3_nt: TGTGCCTGGACCGGAAAGGGCGAAGGGCCCTACGAGCAGTACTTC; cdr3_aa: CAWTGKGEGPYEQYF
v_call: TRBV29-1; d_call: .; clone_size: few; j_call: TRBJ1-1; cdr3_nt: TGCAGCGTTGAAGAAGGAGGGGGCACTGAAGCTTTCTTT; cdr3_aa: CSVEEGGGTEAFF
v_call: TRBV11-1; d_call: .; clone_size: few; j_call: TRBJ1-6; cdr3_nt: TGTGCCAGCAGCTCCCGGACAAGGGGCGGACCACCCCTCCACTTT; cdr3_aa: CASSSRTRGGPPLHF
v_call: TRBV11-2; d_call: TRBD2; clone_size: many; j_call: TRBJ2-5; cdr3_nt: TGTGCCAGCAGCTTAGTCGGGGGGACCCAAGAGACCCAGTACTTC; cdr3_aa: CASSLVGGTQETQYF
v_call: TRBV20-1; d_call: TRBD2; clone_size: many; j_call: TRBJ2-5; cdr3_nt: TGCAGTGCTAACCCTGAGTATGCGGGAGGAGGAGAGACCCAGTACTTC; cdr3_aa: CSANPEYAGGGETQYF
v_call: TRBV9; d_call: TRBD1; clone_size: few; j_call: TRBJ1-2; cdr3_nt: TGTGCCAGCAGCGTAGGCGTGACAGGGGGCGATGGCTACACCTTC; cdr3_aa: CASSVGVTGGDGYTF
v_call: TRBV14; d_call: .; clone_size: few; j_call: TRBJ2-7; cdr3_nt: TGTGCCAGCAGCCAAAGAATCAGATCCTACGAGCAGTACTTC; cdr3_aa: CASSQRIRSYEQYF
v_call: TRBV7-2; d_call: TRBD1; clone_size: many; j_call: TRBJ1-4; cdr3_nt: TGTGCCAGCAGCTTCGGACAGGGGCTCTCTAATGAAAAACTGTTTTTT; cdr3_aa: CASSFGQGLSNEKLFF
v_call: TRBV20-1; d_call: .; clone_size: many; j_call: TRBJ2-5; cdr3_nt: TGCAGTGCTTACATACAAGAGACCCAGTACTTC; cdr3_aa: CSAYIQETQYF
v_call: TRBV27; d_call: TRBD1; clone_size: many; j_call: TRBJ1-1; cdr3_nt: TGTGCCAGCAGTTCGTCCACCGGGACAGGGGCTGCTTTCTTT; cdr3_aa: CASSSSTGTGAAFF
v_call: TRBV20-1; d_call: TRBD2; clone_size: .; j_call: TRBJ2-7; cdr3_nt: TGCAGTGCTAGGACTAGCGGGGAATACGAGCAGTACTTC; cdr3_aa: CSARTSGEYEQYF
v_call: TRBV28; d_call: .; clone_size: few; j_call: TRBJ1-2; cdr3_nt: TGTGCCAGCAAAATCCTGGGCTATGGCTACACCTTC; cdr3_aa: CASKILGYGYTF
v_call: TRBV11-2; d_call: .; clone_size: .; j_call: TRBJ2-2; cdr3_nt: TGTGCCAGCACCCTCCGGGTGTCCCCGGGGGAGCTGTTTTTT; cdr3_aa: CASTLRVSPGELFF
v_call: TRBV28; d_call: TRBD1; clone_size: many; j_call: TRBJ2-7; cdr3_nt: TGTGCCAGCAGCCCAGCCGGGACAGCGCGGTACGAGCAGTACTTC; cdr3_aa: CASSPAGTARYEQYF
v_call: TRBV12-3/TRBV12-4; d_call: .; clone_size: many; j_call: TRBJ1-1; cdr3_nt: TGTGCCAGCAGTGACAGGTTGGGCACTGAAGCTTTCTTT; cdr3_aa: CASSDRLGTEAFF
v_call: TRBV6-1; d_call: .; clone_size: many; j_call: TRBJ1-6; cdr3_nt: TGTGCCAGCAGGGGAGGGCCAGGAGGTTCACCCCTCCACTTT; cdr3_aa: CASRGGPGGSPLHF
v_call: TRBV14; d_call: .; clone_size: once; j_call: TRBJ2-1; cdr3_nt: TGTGCCAGCAGCCAAGAAGATCGGGAGCAGTTCTTC; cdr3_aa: CASSQEDREQFF
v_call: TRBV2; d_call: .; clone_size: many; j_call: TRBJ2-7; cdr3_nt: TGTGCCAGCACCGACAGAAAATCGGGGGAGCAGTACTTC; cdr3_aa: CASTDRKSGEQYF
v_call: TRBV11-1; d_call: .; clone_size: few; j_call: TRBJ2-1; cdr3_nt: TGTGCCAGCAGTGAAGCGACACAGGTAGTGCAGTTCTTC; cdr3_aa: CASSEATQVVQFF
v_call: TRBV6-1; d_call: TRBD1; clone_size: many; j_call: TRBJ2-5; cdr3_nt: TGTGCCAGCAGGATGTCGACAGGGCCCCAAGAGACCCAGTACTTC; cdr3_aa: CASRMSTGPQETQYF
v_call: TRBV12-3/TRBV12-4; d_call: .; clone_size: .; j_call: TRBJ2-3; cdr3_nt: TGTGCCAGCAGTTTATTCCGGGCCGCAGATACGCAGTATTTT; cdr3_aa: CASSLFRAADTQYF
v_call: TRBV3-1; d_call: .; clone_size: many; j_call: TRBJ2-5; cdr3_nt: TGTGCCAGCAGCCATCCGCCCGACAGGAACTTCAAAGAGACCCAGTACTTC; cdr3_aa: CASSHPPDRNFKETQYF
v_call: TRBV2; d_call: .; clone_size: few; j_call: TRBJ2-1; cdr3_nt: TGTGCCAGCCTTCGGGACGCGGACGCCAATGAGCAGTTCTTC; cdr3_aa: CASLRDADANEQFF
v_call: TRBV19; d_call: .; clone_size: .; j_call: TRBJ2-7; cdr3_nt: TGTGCCAGTGGGAAGGGGGAATCCTACGAGCAGTACTTC; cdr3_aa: CASGKGESYEQYF
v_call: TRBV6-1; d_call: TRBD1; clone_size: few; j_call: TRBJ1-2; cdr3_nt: TGTGCCAGCAGAGACAGGGGGCGCGGTGGCTACACCTTC; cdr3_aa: CASRDRGRGGYTF
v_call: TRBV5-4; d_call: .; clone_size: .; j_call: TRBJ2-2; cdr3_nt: TGTGCCAGCAGCTCGGGACTTTTCACCGGGGAGCTGTTTTTT; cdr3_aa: CASSSGLFTGELFF
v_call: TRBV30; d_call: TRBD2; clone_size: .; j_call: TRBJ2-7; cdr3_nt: TGTGCCTGGAGTGGACTAGCGTCCACCTACGAGCAGTACTTC; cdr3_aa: CAWSGLASTYEQYF
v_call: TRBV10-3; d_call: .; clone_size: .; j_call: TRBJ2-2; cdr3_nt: TGTGCCAGCAGAAACGAGGCCGGGGAGCTGTTTTTT; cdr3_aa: CASRNEAGELFF
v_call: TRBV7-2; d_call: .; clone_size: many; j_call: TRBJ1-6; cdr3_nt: TGTGCCAGCAGCTTAGGCCAGCCCTATTCACCCCTCCACTTT; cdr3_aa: CASSLGQPYSPLHF
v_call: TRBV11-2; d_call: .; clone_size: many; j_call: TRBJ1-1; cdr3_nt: TGTGCCAGCAGCTTAGGATTCGGCAGGGAAAAGACTGAAGCTTTCTTT; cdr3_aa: CASSLGFGREKTEAFF
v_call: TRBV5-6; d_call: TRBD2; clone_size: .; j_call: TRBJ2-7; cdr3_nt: TGTGCCAGCAGGGAAGCGGGAGGATGGAACGAGCAGTACTTC; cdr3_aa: CASREAGGWNEQYF
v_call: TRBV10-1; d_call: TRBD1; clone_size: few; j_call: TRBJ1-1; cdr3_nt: TGCGCCAGCAGGTCGGACAGGCTGGGGATGGAAGCTTTCTTT; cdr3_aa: CASRSDRLGMEAFF
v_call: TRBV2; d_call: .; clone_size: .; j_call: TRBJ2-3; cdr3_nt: TGTGCCAGCAGTGAAGATTCTGCGTTCACAGATACGCAGTATTTT; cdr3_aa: CASSEDSAFTDTQYF